This TCR beta chain is from a study of identical twins (TCRdb year 2016). Background on the whole study: To test whether fetal clonotypes persist, this study deep-sequenced TCR alpha and beta repertoires from monozygotic twins, from unrelated adults of various ages, and from cord blood. To rule out contamination, the twin experiments were replicated at different times with different library preparation protocols.

The paper as a whole reports these results and caveats: Compared with coincidental sharing between unrelated individuals, out-of-frame TCR alpha sequences shared between twins had an excess of sequences with low generation probability. In beta out-of-frame sequences, excess twin sharing was weaker, because having fewer shared sequences lowered the signal-to-noise ratio. In monozygotic twins, out-of-frame TCR alpha sharing was systematically underestimated by recombination models, although the models agreed with sharing between unrelated individuals. Abundant cord blood beta clonotypes carried fewer insertions; young adult naive repertoires showed a weaker similar trend, while memory repertoires showed none. Because the same donors could not be followed over many years, the conclusions depended on cross-sectional statistical analysis. Invariant T cells such as MAIT and iNKT could partly confound zero-insertion analyses, though diverse VJ usage argued against this for most clonotypes.

Library creation used 5' RACE. Sequencing used an Illumina HiSeq 2000. A universal primer binding site was introduced by template switching, and a unique molecular identifier was present in the final cDNA, enabling accurate counting of TCR cDNA molecules. Specific primers in the conserved constant-segment region were used to synthesize first-strand cDNA for the TCR alpha and beta chains. Each cDNA library was double barcoded, with a SMART-Mk sample barcode plus Illumina barcodes, to control for contamination. TruSeq adapter sequences and Illumina sample barcodes were added in two successive PCR steps. The Illumina HiSeq platform was used with custom primers to sequence TCR alpha and beta cDNA libraries. Concerning the study's data processing: Raw reads were processed with MiGEC to extract unique molecular identifiers, and MiXCR was used to determine CDR3 positions. Recombination models were inferred per individual with the repgenHMM and IGoR tools using an EM algorithm. The analysis of shared clonotypes was done with the tcR package in R, with sharing normalized by the product of cloneset sizes. To study raw recombination without the effects of thymic and clonal selection, out-of-frame nonproductive sequences were analyzed. Starting from the raw public reads, TCRdb applied fastp trimming at Q25, assembled clones with MiXCR and retained in-frame beta chains. Every distinct CDR3 protein forms one entry, paired with its most common genes and DNA. V and J calls and clone size were set by TCRdb, not the authors. Here the sample has 1.5 million to 2 million distinct CDR3 sequences; less than 40% occur a single time. The ten largest account for about 0.3% of the sample.

The germline V and J ends show losses of 3 bases and 11 bases respectively, and no gene match explains 4 bases of the junction. Including the terminal cysteine and phenylalanine, the CDR3 comprises 12 residues. Only the CDR3 part of the read is kept: 36 bases, read in frame from the first base. In the germline V gene, CDR1 corresponds to KGHDR and CDR2 to SFDVKD. Every donor was a healthy Caucasian. Notes on this clonotype: The antigen this receptor binds is unknown. Per-nucleotide qualities are absent, and no much larger clonotype sits a single base away.

The sequencing sample was made of cord blood. This clonotype was obtained from a newborn girl in good health. The chain uses TRBV24-1 and TRBJ2-5; TRBD1 agrees with 8 junctional bases. The nucleotide sequence is TGTGCCACCAGTGATCCGGGACAGGAGCAGTACTTC. Protein translation: CATSDPGQEQYF.